This T cell receptor beta chain stems from a study of OX40 agonist ivuxolimab in advanced cancers. General study findings and limits: CD4+ and CD8+ T cells in blood underwent clonal expansion by week 6 at 0.1 to 3.0 mg/kg.

Using immunoSEQ multiplex PCR, the repertoire was profiled, and TCRdb retains in-frame clones only, with some absent. The sample contains tens of thousands of clones, approximately 92% of which appear only once. The germline CDR1 and CDR2 sequences are LNHNV and YYDKDF (reference sequence). The CDR3 contains 15 residues. Trimming shortened V by 1 base and J by 1 base, and 10 bases separated the two germline ends. A word on this clone: What it recognizes is unknown.

This TCR was recovered from an adult with an advanced solid tumor such as melanoma, head and neck, liver or kidney cancer. The chain has TRBV15 and TRBJ1-1, with a tentative D call TRBD1 (5 bases). The sample here was CD4+ or CD8+ T cells sorted from blood, taken in a trial of the OX40 agonist ivuxolimab. The CDR3 loop is CATSRGGTSNTEAFF. The CDR3 DNA is TGTGCCACCAGCAGAGGAGGGACTTCGAACACTGAAGCTTTCTTT. Using reference TRBV15 and TRBJ1-1 for the parts outside the CDR3, the full variable domain is DAMVIQNPRYQVTQFGKPVTLSCSQTLNHNVMYWYQQKSSQAPKLLFHYYDKDFNNEADTPDNFQSRRPNTSFCFLDIRSPGLGDTAMYLCATSRGGTSNTEAFFGQGTRLTVV.